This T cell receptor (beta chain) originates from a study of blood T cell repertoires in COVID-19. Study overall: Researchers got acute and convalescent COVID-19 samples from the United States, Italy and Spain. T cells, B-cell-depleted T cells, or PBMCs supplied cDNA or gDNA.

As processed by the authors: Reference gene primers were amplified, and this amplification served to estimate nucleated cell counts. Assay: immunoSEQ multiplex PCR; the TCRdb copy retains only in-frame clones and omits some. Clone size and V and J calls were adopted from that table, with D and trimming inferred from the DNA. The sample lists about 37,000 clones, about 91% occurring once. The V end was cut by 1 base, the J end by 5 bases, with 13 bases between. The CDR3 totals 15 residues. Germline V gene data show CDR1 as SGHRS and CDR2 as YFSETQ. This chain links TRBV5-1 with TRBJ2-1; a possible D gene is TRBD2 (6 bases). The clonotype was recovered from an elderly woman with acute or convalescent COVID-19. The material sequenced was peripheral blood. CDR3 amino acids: CASSLSGGVDNEQFF. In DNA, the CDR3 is TGCGCCAGCAGCTTGAGTGGCGGGGTGGACAATGAGCAGTTCTTC.